The 18 T cell receptor beta chains listed next were all sequenced from one sample in a study of blood T cell repertoires in COVID-19. Assay used: immunoSEQ multiplex PCR; TCRdb lists only in-frame clones, some missing. The sample has over 150,000 clones, approximately 86% seen once. The sequenced material came from peripheral blood. The receptors derive from a man aged 55 to 70 with COVID-19, enrolled during active disease.

J is TRBJ2-5 and V is TRBV5-1; tentatively, D is TRBD1 (6 bases). Trimming took off 0 bases at V and 1 base at J, with 7 bases between the two ends. The germline V gene has CDR1 SGHRS and CDR2 YFSETQ. CDR3 length equals 14 residues. This CDR3 reads CASSLVQGQETQYF. The DNA of the CDR3 is TGCGCCAGCAGCTTGGTACAGGGCCAAGAGACCCAGTACTTC.

The chain joins TRBV6-6 to TRBJ2-7; 12 bases are a match to TRBD2. Looked up from germline, CDR1 is MNHNY and CDR2 is SVGAGI (reference sequence). The junction had 4 bases not matched to a gene; V was cut back by 7 bases and J by 0 bases. The CDR3 covers 15 residues. The CDR3, as DNA: TGTGCCAGCACTCCGACTAGCGGGGGCTCCTACGAGCAGTACTTC. This translates into CASTPTSGGSYEQYF.

The J gene is TRBJ1-5, the V gene TRBV9; a weak D match, TRBD1 (6 bases). CDR1 is SGDLS, CDR2 YYNGEE, per germline. With 4 bases removed from V and 9 bases from J, the gap between germline ends came to 17 bases. This CDR3 is 14 amino acids long. CDR3 DNA: TGTGCCAGCAGCCCCGGACAGTCGCAATCGCCCCAGCATTTT. The encoded protein is CASSPGQSQSPQHF.

The gene calls are TRBV21-1 and TRBJ1-2. TRBV21-1 is shown as a pseudogene. This CDR3 has 13 amino acids. The CDR3 protein is CASSTRENYGYTF. For the CDR3, the DNA is TGTGCCAGCAGCACCCGGGAGAACTATGGCTACACCTTC.

This clone appeared a few times. The genes are TRBV2 and TRBJ1-5, with D tentatively TRBD1 (5 bases). In germline, CDR1 is SNHLY, CDR2 FYNNEI. The CDR3 has 15 amino acids. Trimming took off 0 bases at V and 3 bases at J, with 9 bases between the two ends. This CDR3 reads CASSEAGVVNQPQHF. In DNA, the CDR3 is TGTGCCAGCAGTGAAGCAGGGGTGGTCAATCAGCCCCAGCATTTT.

CDR3 DNA sequence: TGTGCCAGCAGCCTCGGACAGGGAGGGGAAAAACTGTTTTTT. Encoded protein: CASSLGQGGEKLFF. The chain uses TRBV3-1 (or the pseudogene TRBV3-2) and TRBJ1-4; TRBD1 aligns across 8 bases. The CDR3 sequence is 14 residues long. V gave up 4 bases and J gave up 8 bases; unmatched junction bases: 6. Germline assignment: CDR1 LGHDT and CDR2 YNNKEL (reference sequence).

The V call is TRBV2, the J call TRBJ1-2, with TRBD1 identical over 8 bases. Trimming removed 6 bases from V and 9 bases from J; junction bases left unmatched: 6. Looked up from germline, CDR1 is SNHLY and CDR2 is FYNNEI. CDR3 length: 12 amino acids. The CDR3 region has the DNA TGTGCCAGCAGGCACGCAGGGGGCAGCTACACCTTC. Translating gives CASRHAGGSYTF.

This chain links TRBV24-1 with TRBJ2-1, with a weak D call TRBD2 (6 bases). The germline V gene encodes CDR1 KGHDR and CDR2 SFDVKD. The CDR3 loop spans 14 amino acids. Between the trimmed V and J ends, which lost 4 bases and 9 bases, there was a span of 15 bases. CDR3 loop: CATSDPGGPGEQFF. The DNA for the CDR3 is TGTGCCACCAGTGACCCCGGGGGTCCCGGTGAGCAGTTCTTC.

This chain uses TRBV5-1 with TRBJ2-5; 7 bases agree with TRBD2. Trimming removed 0 bases from V and 4 bases from J; junction bases left unmatched: 6. CDR3 length equals 15 residues. The V gene's germline CDR1 is SGHRS and CDR2 YFSETQ. CDR3 sequence (DNA): TGCGCCAGCAGCTTGGGGCGGGGGAATGCAGAGACCCAGTACTTC. Translated: CASSLGRGNAETQYF.

V usage is TRBV11-3 and J usage is TRBJ2-1, with TRBD2 matching over 9 bases. Germline trimming cut 4 bases from V and 8 bases from J; bases unmatched to any gene: 12. The germline CDR1 and CDR2 sequences are SGHNT and YENEEA. CDR3 length: 16 amino acids. The CDR3 nucleotides are TGTGCCAGCAGCTCAGGGGGTAGCGGGAGCCTCGATGAGCAGTTCTTC. Translated: CASSSGGSGSLDEQFF.

This sequence joins TRBV30 and TRBJ1-5; D gene unclear. The V end was cut by 2 bases, the J end by 5 bases, with 13 bases between. From germline, CDR1 is GTSNPN and CDR2 SVGIG (reference sequence). The CDR3 spans 14 residues. The CDR3 region has the DNA TGTGCCTGGAGTCCGGGAGGGAGACATCAGCCCCAGCATTTT. This encodes CAWSPGGRHQPQHF.

This sequence joins TRBV18 and TRBJ2-1; D possibly corresponds to TRBD2 (6 bases). CDR3 size: 15 residues. The V gene lost 6 bases and the J gene lost 8 bases, with 20 bases spanning the gap. In germline, CDR1 is KGHSH, CDR2 LQKENI. In DNA, the CDR3 is TGTGCCAGCTCTAACCTTAGTGGCGGGAAGGATGAGCAGTTCTTC. It is translated as CASSNLSGGKDEQFF.

In the case of this clone: One end of the junction is discordant with germline, which a read error may explain. This CDR3 is CASRRTGERQENQYF. The CDR3 nucleotides are TGTGCCAGCAGACGGACAGGAGAACGCCAAGAGAACCAGTACTTC. V gene TRBV5-6 combines with J gene TRBJ2-5, with 7 bases aligning to TRBD1. Germline lookup yields CDR1 SGHDT and CDR2 YYEEEE. The CDR3 covers 15 residues.

The CDR3, as DNA: TGTGCCAGCAGTGAACCAGGCACCTCCTATAATTCACCCCTCCACTTT. Translated: CASSEPGTSYNSPLHF. The genes are TRBV25-1 and TRBJ1-6; D is uncertain. This CDR3 region has 16 residues. The germline V and J ends were trimmed by 2 bases and 0 bases, with 8 bases remaining between them. In germline, CDR1 is MGHDK, CDR2 SYGVNS.

The chain is built from TRBV18 and TRBJ2-5, with 8 bases matching TRBD2. Trimming removed 0 bases from V and 4 bases from J; junction bases left unmatched: 13. The CDR3 extends over 18 amino acids. The germline V gene has CDR1 KGHSH and CDR2 LQKENI. CDR3 residues: CASSPPNSIAGFGETQYF. DNA for the CDR3: TGTGCCAGCTCACCACCGAACTCGATAGCGGGATTTGGAGAGACCCAGTACTTC.

A word on this clone: Other nucleotide sequences from this sample produce the same CDR3. CDR3 sequence: CSAPRGGGTGGYEQFF. The CDR3 DNA sequence: TGCAGCGCACCACGGGGAGGGGGGACAGGGGGCTATGAGCAGTTCTTC. The chain carries TRBV29-1 and TRBJ2-1, with TRBD1 matching over 12 bases. CDR1 and CDR2 from the germline V gene are SQVTM and ANQGSEA. V dropped 7 bases and J dropped 8; count of bases not matched to a gene: 15. The CDR3 totals 16 residues.

V and J are TRBV4-1 and TRBJ2-5; 7 positions match TRBD1. Germline CDR1 MGHRA, CDR2 YSYEKL. This CDR3 is 17 amino acids long. Losses at the gene ends were 0 bases for V and 4 bases for J; bases not matched to a gene: 11. For the CDR3, the DNA is TGCGCCAGCAGCCAAGATAGGAGACAGGGTAGGGGAGAGACCCAGTACTTC. Residues: CASSQDRRQGRGETQYF.

The gene calls are TRBV27 and TRBJ2-5; 7 nucleotides match TRBD1. This CDR3 has 12 amino acids. Germline assignment: CDR1 MNHEY and CDR2 SMNVEV (reference sequence). Trimming removed 6 bases from V and 5 bases from J; junction bases left unmatched: 3. As DNA, the CDR3 is TGTGCCAGCAGCCCGACAGGGGAGACCCAGTACTTC. It yields the protein CASSPTGETQYF.